This T cell receptor beta chain is drawn from a study of spatial heterogeneity in lung cancer. Study information: There was a strong correlation between the counts of TCR transcripts measured in tumor regions and a T cell transcriptional module score that was calculated from matched bulk RNA-seq. Overall study results and limits: One measure, the expanded intratumoral alpha and beta TCR count, tracked tumor mutation counts.

Individually, TCR cDNA molecules were each labelled with a unique molecular identifier. TCRdb called the 5' RACE reads again in MiXCR, with one record for every CDR3 protein. The sample yields over 5,500 distinct CDR3 sequences, less than 3.5% seen once. This clonotype has a count of ten or more. Its antigen is not identified. Germline lookup yields CDR1 SGDLS and CDR2 YYNGEE. The CDR3 loop spans 16 amino acids. Trimming at V came to 1 base and at J to 1 base, leaving 6 bases not matched to a gene. The time point was: sample taken at primary tumor resection. The donor population consisted of approximately 70 patients with untreated, early-stage non-small cell lung cancer.

The clonotype originates from a male donor with early-stage non-small cell lung cancer. The source was lung tumor tissue, collected at surgery. The V gene is TRBV9, the J gene TRBJ1-2; 8 positions agree with TRBD1. The CDR3 loop reads CASSVSGQGLNYGYTF. The CDR3 DNA is TGTGCCAGCAGCGTATCAGGACAGGGCCTTAACTATGGCTACACCTTC.